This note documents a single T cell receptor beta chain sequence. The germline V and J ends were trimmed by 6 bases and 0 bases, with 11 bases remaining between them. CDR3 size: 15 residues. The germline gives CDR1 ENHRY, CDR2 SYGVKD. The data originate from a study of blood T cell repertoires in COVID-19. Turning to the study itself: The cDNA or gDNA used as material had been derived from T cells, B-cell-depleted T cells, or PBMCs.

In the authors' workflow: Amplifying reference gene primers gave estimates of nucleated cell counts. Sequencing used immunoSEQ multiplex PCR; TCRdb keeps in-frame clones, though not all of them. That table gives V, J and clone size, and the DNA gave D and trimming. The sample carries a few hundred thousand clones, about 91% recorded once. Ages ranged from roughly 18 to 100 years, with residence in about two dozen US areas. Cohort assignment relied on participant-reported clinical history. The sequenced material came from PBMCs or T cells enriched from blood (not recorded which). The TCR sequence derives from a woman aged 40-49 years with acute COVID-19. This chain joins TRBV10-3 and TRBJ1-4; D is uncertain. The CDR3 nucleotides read TGTGCCATCAGGATGGGTGAGGCAACTAATGAAAAACTGTTTTTT. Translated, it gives CAIRMGEATNEKLFF.